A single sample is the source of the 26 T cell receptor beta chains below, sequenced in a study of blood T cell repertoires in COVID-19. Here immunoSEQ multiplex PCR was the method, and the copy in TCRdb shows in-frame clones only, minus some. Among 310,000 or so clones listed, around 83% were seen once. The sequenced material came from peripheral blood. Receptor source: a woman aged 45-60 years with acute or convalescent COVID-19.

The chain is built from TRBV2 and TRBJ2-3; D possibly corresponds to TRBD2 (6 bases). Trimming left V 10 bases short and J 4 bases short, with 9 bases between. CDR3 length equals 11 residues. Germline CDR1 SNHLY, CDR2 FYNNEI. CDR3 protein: CATASADTQYF. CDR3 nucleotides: TGTGCCACGGCTAGCGCAGATACGCAGTATTTT.

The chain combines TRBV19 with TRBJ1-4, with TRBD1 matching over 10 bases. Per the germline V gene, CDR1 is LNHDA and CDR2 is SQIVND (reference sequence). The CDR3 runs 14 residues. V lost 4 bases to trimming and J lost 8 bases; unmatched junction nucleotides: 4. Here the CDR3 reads CASSTGQGREKLFF. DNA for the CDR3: TGTGCCAGTAGTACGGGACAGGGGAGAGAAAAACTGTTTTTT.

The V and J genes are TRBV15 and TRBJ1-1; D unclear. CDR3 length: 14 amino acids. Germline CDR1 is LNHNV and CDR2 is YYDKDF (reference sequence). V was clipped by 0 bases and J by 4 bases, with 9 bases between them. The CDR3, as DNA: TGTGCCACCAGCAGAGATCTTAGCATCACTGAAGCTTTCTTT. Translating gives CATSRDLSITEAFF.

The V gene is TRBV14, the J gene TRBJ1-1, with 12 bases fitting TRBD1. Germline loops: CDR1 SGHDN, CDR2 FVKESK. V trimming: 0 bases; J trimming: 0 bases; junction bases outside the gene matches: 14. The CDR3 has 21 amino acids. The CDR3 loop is CASSQDTPTGTGGGLNTEAFF. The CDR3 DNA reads TGTGCCAGCAGCCAAGATACCCCAACCGGGACAGGGGGCGGGCTGAACACTGAAGCTTTCTTT.

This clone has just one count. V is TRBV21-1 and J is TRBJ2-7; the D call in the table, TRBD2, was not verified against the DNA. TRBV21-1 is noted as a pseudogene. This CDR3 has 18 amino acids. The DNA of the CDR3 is TGTGCCAGCAGCAAACAAAGGCGACTAGCGGGGGGCCCCTACGAGCAGTACGTC. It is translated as CASSKQRRLAGGPYEQYV.

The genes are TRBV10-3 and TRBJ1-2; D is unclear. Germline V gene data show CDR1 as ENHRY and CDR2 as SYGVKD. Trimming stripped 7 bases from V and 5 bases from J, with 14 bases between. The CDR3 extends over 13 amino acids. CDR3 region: CAINAPERYGYTF. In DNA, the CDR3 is TGTGCCATCAATGCCCCCGAGCGATATGGCTACACCTTC.

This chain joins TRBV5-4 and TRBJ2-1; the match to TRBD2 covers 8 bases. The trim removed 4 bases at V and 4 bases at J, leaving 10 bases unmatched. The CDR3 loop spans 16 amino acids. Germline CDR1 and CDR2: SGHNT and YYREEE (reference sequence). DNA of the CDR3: TGTGCCAGCAGCGTTAATGGACTAGCCCTATACAATGAGCAGTTCTTC. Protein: CASSVNGLALYNEQFF.

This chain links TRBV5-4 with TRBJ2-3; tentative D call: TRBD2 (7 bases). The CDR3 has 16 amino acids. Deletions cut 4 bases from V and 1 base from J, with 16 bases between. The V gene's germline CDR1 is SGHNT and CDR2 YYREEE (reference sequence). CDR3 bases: TGTGCCAGCAGCGCCGTCAGGGGAGGGGGCACAGATACGCAGTATTTT. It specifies CASSAVRGGGTDTQYF.

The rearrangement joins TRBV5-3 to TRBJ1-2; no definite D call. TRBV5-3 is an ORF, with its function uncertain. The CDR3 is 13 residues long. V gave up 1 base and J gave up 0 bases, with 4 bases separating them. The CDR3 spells CARSLTPNYGYTF. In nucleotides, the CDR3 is TGTGCCAGAAGCTTGACTCCTAACTATGGCTACACCTTC.

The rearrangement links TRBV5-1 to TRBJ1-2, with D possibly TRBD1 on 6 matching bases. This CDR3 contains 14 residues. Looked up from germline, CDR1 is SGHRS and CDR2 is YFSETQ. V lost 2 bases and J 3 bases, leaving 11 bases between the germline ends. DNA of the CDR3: TGCGCCAGCAGCTTCGGCCCAGGGGACTATGGCTACACCTTC. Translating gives CASSFGPGDYGYTF.

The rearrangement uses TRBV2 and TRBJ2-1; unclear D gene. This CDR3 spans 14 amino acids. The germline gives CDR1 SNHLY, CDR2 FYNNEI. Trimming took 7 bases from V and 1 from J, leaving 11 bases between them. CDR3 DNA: TGTGCCAGCACCGTTGACGGGTCCTACAATGAGCAGTTCTTC. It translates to CASTVDGSYNEQFF. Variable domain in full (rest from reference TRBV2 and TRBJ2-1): EPEVTQTPSHQVTQMGQEVILRCVPISNHLYFYWYRQILGQKVEFLVSFYNNEISEKSEIFDDQFSVERPDGSNFTLKIRSTKLEDSAMYFCASTVDGSYNEQFFGPGTRLTVL.

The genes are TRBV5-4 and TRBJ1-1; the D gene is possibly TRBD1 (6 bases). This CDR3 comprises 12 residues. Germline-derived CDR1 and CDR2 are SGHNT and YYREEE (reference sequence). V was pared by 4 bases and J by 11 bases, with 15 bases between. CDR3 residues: CASSPAGDKAFF. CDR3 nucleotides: TGTGCCAGCAGCCCGGCAGGGGACAAGGCTTTCTTT.

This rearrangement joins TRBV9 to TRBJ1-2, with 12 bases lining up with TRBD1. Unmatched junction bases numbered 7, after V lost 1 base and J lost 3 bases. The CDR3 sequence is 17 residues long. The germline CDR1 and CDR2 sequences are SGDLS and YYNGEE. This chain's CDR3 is CASSVIGTGGGDYGYTF. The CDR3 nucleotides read TGTGCCAGCAGCGTAATAGGGACAGGGGGCGGCGACTATGGCTACACCTTC.

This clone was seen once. The CDR3 nucleotides read TGTGCCAGCAGCCCTTGGCCAGATACGCAGTATTTT. This codes for CASSPWPDTQYF. The gene calls are TRBV7-2 and TRBJ2-3; D unclear. V lost 5 bases and J lost 4, with 7 bases in between. The CDR3 runs to 12 residues. Germline V gene sequence: CDR1 SGHTA, CDR2 FQGNSA.

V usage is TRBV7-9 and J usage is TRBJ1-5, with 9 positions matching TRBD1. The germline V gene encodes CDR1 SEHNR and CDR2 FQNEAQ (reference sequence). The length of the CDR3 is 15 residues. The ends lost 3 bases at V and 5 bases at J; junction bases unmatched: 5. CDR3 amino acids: CASSLDTGGHQPQHF. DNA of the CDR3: TGTGCCAGCAGCTTGGACACAGGGGGCCATCAGCCCCAGCATTTT. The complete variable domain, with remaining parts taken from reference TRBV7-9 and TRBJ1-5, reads DTGVSQNPRHKITKRGQNVTFRCDPISEHNRLYWYRQTLGQGPEFLTYFQNEAQLEKSRLLSDRFSAERPKGSFSTLEIQRTEQGDSAMYLCASSLDTGGHQPQHFGDGTRLSIL.

DNA of the CDR3: TGTGCCAGCAGCCAAACCGGGACAGGAAACACTGAAGCTTTCTTT. Its protein is CASSQTGTGNTEAFF. The chain is built from TRBV7-9 and TRBJ1-1; 8 bases are a match to TRBD1. Germline V lookup: CDR1 SEHNR, CDR2 FQNEAQ (reference sequence). The V segment lost 5 bases and the J segment 2 bases; nucleotides outside the gene matches: 7. This CDR3 has 15 residues.

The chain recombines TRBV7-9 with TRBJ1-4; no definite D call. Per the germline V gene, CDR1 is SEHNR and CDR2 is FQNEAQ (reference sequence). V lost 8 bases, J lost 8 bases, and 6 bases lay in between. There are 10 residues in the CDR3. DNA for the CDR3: TGTGCCAGCTCCCGGGAAAAACTGTTTTTT. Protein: CASSREKLFF.

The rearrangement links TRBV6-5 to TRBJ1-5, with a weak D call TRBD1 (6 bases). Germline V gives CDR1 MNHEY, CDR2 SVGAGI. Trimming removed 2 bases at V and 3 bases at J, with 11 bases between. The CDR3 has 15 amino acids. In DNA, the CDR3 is TGTGCCAGCAGTTACGGGGGGGGCCCCAATCAGCCCCAGCATTTT. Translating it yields CASSYGGGPNQPQHF.

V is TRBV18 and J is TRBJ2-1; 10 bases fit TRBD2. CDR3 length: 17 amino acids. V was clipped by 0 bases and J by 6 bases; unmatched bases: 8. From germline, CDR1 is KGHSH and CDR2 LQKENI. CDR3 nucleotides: TGTGCCAGCTCACCACCTGCGGAGCGGGAGGGCCGCAATGAGCAGTTCTTC. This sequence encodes CASSPPAEREGRNEQFF.

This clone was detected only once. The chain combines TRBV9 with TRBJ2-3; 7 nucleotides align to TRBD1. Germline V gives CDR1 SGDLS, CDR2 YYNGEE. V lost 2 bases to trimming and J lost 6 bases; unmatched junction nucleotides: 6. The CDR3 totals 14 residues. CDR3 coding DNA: TGTGCCAGCAGCGTCGACAGGGAAGGGGATACGCAGTATTTT. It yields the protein CASSVDREGDTQYF.

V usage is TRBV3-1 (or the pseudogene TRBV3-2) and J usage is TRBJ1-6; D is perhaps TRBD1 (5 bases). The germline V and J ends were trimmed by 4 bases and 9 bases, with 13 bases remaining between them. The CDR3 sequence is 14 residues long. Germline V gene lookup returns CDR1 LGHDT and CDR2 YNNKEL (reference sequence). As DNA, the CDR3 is TGTGCCAGCAGCCTCGGGGGATCGCGTTCACCCCTCCACTTT. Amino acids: CASSLGGSRSPLHF.

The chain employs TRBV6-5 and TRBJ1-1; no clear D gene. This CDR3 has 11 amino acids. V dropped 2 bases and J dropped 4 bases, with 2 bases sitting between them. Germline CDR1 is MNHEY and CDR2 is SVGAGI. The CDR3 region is CASSYLTEAFF. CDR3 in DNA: TGTGCCAGCAGTTACCTCACTGAAGCTTTCTTT.

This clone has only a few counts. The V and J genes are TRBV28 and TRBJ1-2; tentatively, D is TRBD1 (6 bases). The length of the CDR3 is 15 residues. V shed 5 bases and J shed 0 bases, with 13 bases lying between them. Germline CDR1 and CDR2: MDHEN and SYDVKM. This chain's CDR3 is CASSPPDSPNYGYTF. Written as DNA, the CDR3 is TGTGCCAGCAGTCCCCCGGACAGTCCTAACTATGGCTACACCTTC.

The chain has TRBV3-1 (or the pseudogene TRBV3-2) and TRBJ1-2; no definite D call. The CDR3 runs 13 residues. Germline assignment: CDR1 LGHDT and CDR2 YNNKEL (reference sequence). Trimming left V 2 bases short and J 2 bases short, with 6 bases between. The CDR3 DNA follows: TGTGCCAGCAGCCAAAGCCTAAACTATGGCTACACCTTC. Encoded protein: CASSQSLNYGYTF.

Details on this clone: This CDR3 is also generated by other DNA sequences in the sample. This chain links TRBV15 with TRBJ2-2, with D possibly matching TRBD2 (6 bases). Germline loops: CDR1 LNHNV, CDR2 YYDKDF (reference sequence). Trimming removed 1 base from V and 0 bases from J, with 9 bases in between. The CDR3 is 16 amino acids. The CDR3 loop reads CATSRAPGANTGELFF. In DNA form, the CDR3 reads TGTGCCACCAGCAGAGCTCCGGGGGCGAACACCGGGGAGCTGTTTTTT.

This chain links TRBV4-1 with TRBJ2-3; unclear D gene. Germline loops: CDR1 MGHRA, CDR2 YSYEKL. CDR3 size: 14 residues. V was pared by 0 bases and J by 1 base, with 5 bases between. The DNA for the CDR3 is TGCGCCAGCAGCCAAGAAAGAGGCACAGATACGCAGTATTTT. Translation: CASSQERGTDTQYF.